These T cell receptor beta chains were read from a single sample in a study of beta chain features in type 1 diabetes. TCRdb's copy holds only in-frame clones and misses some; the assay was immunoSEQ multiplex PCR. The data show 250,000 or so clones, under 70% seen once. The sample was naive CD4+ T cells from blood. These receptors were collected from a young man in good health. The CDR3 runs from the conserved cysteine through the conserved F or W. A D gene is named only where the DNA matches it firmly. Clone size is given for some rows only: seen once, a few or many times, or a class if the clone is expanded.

CASSQVDTQYF TGTGCCAGCAGCCAAGTAGATACGCAGTATTTT NA few TRBJ2-3 TRBV4-2
CASSSDRYEQYF TGTGCCAGCAGCTCGGACAGATACGAGCAGTACTTC NA NA TRBJ2-7 TRBV7-9
CASSPGLAVYNEQFF TGTGCCAGCAGCCCGGGACTAGCGGTCTACAATGAGCAGTTCTTC TRBD2 few TRBJ2-1 TRBV7-6
CASRITRDSRRFF TGTGCCAGCAGAATCACTCGGGACTCCCGGAGGTTCTTC NA NA TRBJ2-1 TRBV6-5
CAWSAWRSDGELFF TGTGCCTGGAGTGCCTGGCGGAGCGACGGGGAGCTGTTTTTT NA few TRBJ2-2 TRBV30
CAWRQGAKDTQYF TGTGCCTGGAGGCAGGGGGCAAAAGATACGCAGTATTTT TRBD1 once TRBJ2-3 TRBV30
CAWSKAGLANEQFF TGTGCCTGGAGCAAGGCGGGACTAGCGAATGAGCAGTTCTTC TRBD2 NA TRBJ2-1 TRBV30
CAISGQNTDTQYF TGTGCCATCAGCGGACAAAACACAGATACGCAGTATTTT NA NA TRBJ2-3 TRBV10-3
CASSEADGSGETQYF TGCGCCAGCAGTGAGGCCGATGGATCCGGAGAGACCCAGTACTTC NA NA TRBJ2-5 TRBV10-2
CAIRRGLESSYEQYF TGTGCCATCAGGCGGGGACTCGAGAGCTCCTACGAGCAGTACTTC NA once TRBJ2-7 TRBV10-3